This T cell receptor beta chain is drawn from a study of blood T cell repertoires in COVID-19. What the recovered Cohort 3 donors had was two negative PCRs, clearance, or symptom resolution. Only in-frame clones appear in the TCRdb table, and some are missing; sequencing was by immunoSEQ multiplex PCR. The top ten clones hold roughly 10% of a sample with 150,000 to 200,000 clones, about nine tenths of them seen once. V gave up 4 bases and J gave up 3 bases, with 12 bases separating them. CDR1 LGHDT and CDR2 YNNKEL come from the germline V gene (reference sequence). The CDR3 length is 14 residues. This clonotype was obtained from a woman aged 18-30 years who had recovered from COVID-19. Sequenced sample: PBMCs or T cells enriched from blood (not recorded which). The chain combines TRBV3-1 (or the pseudogene TRBV3-2) with TRBJ1-1; no firm D call. The CDR3 sequence: CASSRGAWDTEAFF. Here the CDR3 DNA reads TGTGCCAGCAGCCGGGGAGCCTGGGACACTGAAGCTTTCTTT.